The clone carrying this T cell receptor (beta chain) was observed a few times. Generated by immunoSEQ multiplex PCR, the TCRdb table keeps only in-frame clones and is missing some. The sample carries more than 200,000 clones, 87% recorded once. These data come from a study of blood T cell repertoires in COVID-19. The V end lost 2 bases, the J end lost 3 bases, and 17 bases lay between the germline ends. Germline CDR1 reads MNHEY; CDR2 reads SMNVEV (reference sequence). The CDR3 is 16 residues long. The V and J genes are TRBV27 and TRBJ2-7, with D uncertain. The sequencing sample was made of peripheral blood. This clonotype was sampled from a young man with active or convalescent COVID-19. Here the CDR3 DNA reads TGTGCCAGCAGTTTAGGAGAAACACTCCCCCTCTACGAGCAGTACTTC. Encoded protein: CASSLGETLPLYEQYF.